This T cell receptor beta chain appears in the sequencing data of a study of early T cells in non-severe SARS-CoV-2 infection. TCRdb re-derived calls from the 5' RACE reads in MiXCR, one entry per CDR3 protein. The sample contains some 73,000 distinct CDR3 sequences, around 12% of which appear only once. The CDR3 runs to 12 residues. Trimming removed 1 base at V and 4 bases at J, with 5 bases between. From germline, CDR1 is SGHRS and CDR2 YFSETQ. This receptor was obtained from an adult who was a healthcare worker with PCR-confirmed SARS-CoV-2 infection or an uninfected control (not recorded which). The gene calls are TRBV5-1 and TRBJ2-5; no firm D call. Sequenced: whole blood. The CDR3 loop is CASSLTTETQYF. The CDR3, as DNA: TGCGCCAGCAGCTTGACTACAGAGACCCAGTACTTC.